Following are 26 T cell receptor beta chains from one sample sequenced in a study of blood T cell repertoires in COVID-19. TCRdb's copy holds only in-frame clones and misses some; the assay was immunoSEQ multiplex PCR. The sample shows under 80,000 clones, around 86% of them seen only once. What was sequenced was peripheral blood. These receptors all come from a man between 65 and 85 years old with active COVID-19.

This rearrangement joins TRBV27 to TRBJ1-6, with a weak D call TRBD1 (5 bases). CDR1 MNHEY and CDR2 SMNVEV come from the germline V gene (reference sequence). The length of the CDR3 is 14 residues. V was clipped by 6 bases and J by 4 bases, with 10 bases between them. CDR3 region: CASRPTGYNSPLHF. The CDR3, as DNA: TGTGCCAGCAGACCCACAGGTTATAATTCACCCCTCCACTTT.

V gene TRBV30 combines with J gene TRBJ1-2, with D perhaps matching TRBD1 (5 bases). Germline V gene lookup returns CDR1 GTSNPN and CDR2 SVGIG (reference sequence). V was trimmed by 0 bases and J by 4 bases, leaving 12 bases between them. This CDR3 comprises 14 residues. The CDR3 sequence is CAWSVRRVGYGYTF. The CDR3 DNA follows: TGTGCCTGGAGTGTACGCAGGGTTGGCTATGGCTACACCTTC. The complete variable domain, with remaining parts taken from reference TRBV30 and TRBJ1-2, reads SQTIHQWPATLVQPVGSPLSLECTVEGTSNPNLYWYRQAAGRGLQLLFYSVGIGQISSEVPQNLSASRPQDRQFILSSKKLLLSDSGFYLCAWSVRRVGYGYTFGSGTRLTVV.

The chain combines TRBV5-1 with TRBJ2-1, with 11 nucleotides matching TRBD2. V was clipped by 4 bases and J by 5 bases; unmatched bases: 8. Per germline, CDR1 SGHRS and CDR2 YFSETQ. This CDR3 has 16 residues. CDR3 sequence: CASSPLSGRGDNEQFF. CDR3 coding DNA: TGCGCCAGCAGCCCACTTAGCGGGAGGGGGGACAATGAGCAGTTCTTC. Combining the CDR3 with reference TRBV5-1 and TRBJ2-1 gives the whole variable domain KAGVTQTPRYLIKTRGQQVTLSCSPISGHRSVSWYQQTPGQGLQFLFEYFSETQRNKGNFPGRFSGRQFSNSRSEMNVSTLELGDSALYLCASSPLSGRGDNEQFFGPGTRLTVL.

This clone occurred once. The chain has TRBV11-3 and TRBJ2-2; 11 bases fit TRBD2. With V trimmed by 5 bases and J by 4 bases, 6 bases remained unmatched. The germline gives CDR1 SGHNT, CDR2 YENEEA. CDR3 length: 16 amino acids. This CDR3 reads CASSARLAGSTGELFF. The CDR3 nucleotides are TGTGCCAGCAGCGCCAGACTAGCGGGAAGCACCGGGGAGCTGTTTTTT.

This clone was seen only once. This chain uses TRBV6-2 or TRBV6-3 with TRBJ2-5; 9 bases match TRBD1. CDR3 length: 14 amino acids. Per germline, CDR1 MNHEY and CDR2 SVGEGT. V lost 2 bases, J lost 7 bases, and 5 bases stayed unmatched. The CDR3 region has the DNA TGTGCCAGCAGTTACCCCGACAGGGGGGGGACCCAGTACTTC. This codes for CASSYPDRGGTQYF.

The chain couples TRBV5-1 to TRBJ2-2; possibly TRBD1 for D (5 bases). V was trimmed by 0 bases and J by 7 bases, leaving 16 bases between them. CDR3 length equals 16 residues. The germline gives CDR1 SGHRS, CDR2 YFSETQ. The CDR3 spells CASSLEGALIVGELFF. DNA of the CDR3: TGCGCCAGCAGCTTGGAAGGGGCCCTGATTGTCGGGGAGCTGTTTTTT.

This clone was counted a few times. V is TRBV28 and J is TRBJ2-5, with 10 positions matching TRBD2. There are 21 residues in the CDR3. The germline V gene has CDR1 MDHEN and CDR2 SYDVKM. V gave up 2 bases and J gave up 4 bases; unmatched junction bases: 22. CDR3 DNA sequence: TGTGCCAGCAGTTTAGGCCCTGGGGGCCACAAGCGGGAGGGCCCTCGAGAGACCCAGTACTTC. Translating it yields CASSLGPGGHKREGPRETQYF. Combining the CDR3 with reference TRBV28 and TRBJ2-5 gives the whole variable domain DVKVTQSSRYLVKRTGEKVFLECVQDMDHENMFWYRQDPGLGLRLIYFSYDVKMKEKGDIPEGYSVSREKKERFSLILESASTNQTSMYLCASSLGPGGHKREGPRETQYFGPGTRLLVL.

This clone has just a few counts. J is TRBJ2-5 and V is TRBV7-2, with 7 bases matching TRBD2. The CDR3 is 15 amino acids. J was trimmed by 7 bases and V by 1 base; bases with no gene match: 9. CDR1 is SGHTA and CDR2 is FQGNSA in the germline V gene. The CDR3 nucleotides are TGTGCCAGCAGCTTAGGGGGCCCCGGCGGGGGGACCCAGTACTTC. Residues: CASSLGGPGGGTQYF.

The gene calls are TRBV2 and TRBJ1-5, with a tentative D call TRBD1 (5 bases). This CDR3 spans 14 amino acids. V was clipped by 6 bases and J by 2 bases, with 11 bases between them. Germline values: CDR1 SNHLY, CDR2 FYNNEI. The CDR3 reads CASRPGLGNQPQHF. The CDR3 nucleotides are TGTGCCAGCAGACCGGGACTGGGCAATCAGCCCCAGCATTTT.

The table lists this clone with a few counts. The chain uses TRBV11-3 and TRBJ2-5, with 7 bases lining up with TRBD2. Trimming removed 3 bases from V and 2 bases from J; junction bases left unmatched: 9. Germline values: CDR1 SGHNT, CDR2 YENEEA. The CDR3 spans 16 residues. DNA for the CDR3: TGTGCCAGCAGCTTTGGGGTAGCGGGCCCTCAAGAGACCCAGTACTTC. The encoded protein is CASSFGVAGPQETQYF. The full variable domain, with the rest looked up from reference TRBV11-3 and TRBJ2-5, is EAGVVQSPRYKIIEKKQPVAFWCNPISGHNTLYWYLQNLGQGPELLIRYENEEAVDDSQLPKDRFSAERLKGVDSTLKIQPAELGDSAVYLCASSFGVAGPQETQYFGPGTRLLVL.

This chain links TRBV4-2 with TRBJ2-1; 12 nucleotides align to TRBD2. CDR3 length: 17 residues. CDR1 is LGHNA and CDR2 is YNFKEQ in the germline V gene. J was trimmed by 8 bases and V by 4 bases; bases with no gene match: 12. The CDR3 DNA is TGTGCCAGCAGCCGCCAGTTCCTAGCGGGAGGGTGGGATGAGCAGTTCTTC. Translating gives CASSRQFLAGGWDEQFF.

The count of this clone is one. The genes are TRBV7-8 and TRBJ1-2; 7 bases are shared with TRBD1. This CDR3 comprises 16 residues. Germline CDR1 SGHVS, CDR2 FQNEAQ. V lost 1 base and J lost 7; bases outside the gene matches: 12. The CDR3 protein is CASSLGPTGQSGGYTF. In DNA, the CDR3 is TGTGCCAGCAGCTTAGGACCGACAGGGCAATCGGGTGGCTACACCTTC.

This chain joins TRBV12-5 and TRBJ2-1, with 13 bases lining up with TRBD2. CDR3 length: 20 amino acids. In germline, CDR1 is LGHNT, CDR2 FRNRAP. Trimming cost V 4 bases and J 0 bases; bases outside gene matches: 12. In nucleotides, the CDR3 is TGTGCTAGTGGTTCGGCCCGACTAGCGGGAGGACGGAGCTCCTACAATGAGCAGTTCTTC. This encodes CASGSARLAGGRSSYNEQFF.

In this sample, this clone turned up a few times. This chain joins TRBV5-4 and TRBJ1-2, with TRBD1 matching 9 bases. The CDR3 sequence is 14 residues long. Germline loops: CDR1 SGHNT, CDR2 YYREEE (reference sequence). After removal of 2 bases from V and 6 bases from J, the junction contained 5 bases not matched to a gene. CDR3 in amino acids: CASSFPGQGDGYTF. The CDR3 nucleotides read TGTGCCAGCAGCTTCCCGGGACAGGGAGATGGCTACACCTTC. The whole variable domain, remainder taken from reference TRBV5-4 and TRBJ1-2, is ETGVTQSPTHLIKTRGQQVTLRCSSQSGHNTVSWYQQALGQGPQFIFQYYREEENGRGNFPPRFSGLQFPNYSSELNVNALELDDSALYLCASSFPGQGDGYTFGSGTRLTVV.

The J gene is TRBJ1-1, the V gene TRBV19, with D hard to call. V lost 3 bases and J lost 10, with 15 bases in between. Germline V gene lookup returns CDR1 LNHDA and CDR2 SQIVND (reference sequence). This CDR3 spans 13 amino acids. CDR3 sequence (DNA): TGTGCCAGTAGTATCGGAGACCCGCCTGGAGCTTTCTTT. Translated, it gives CASSIGDPPGAFF.

This clone has more than one count but fewer than ten. The gene calls are TRBV14 and TRBJ1-1, with D perhaps TRBD1 (6 bases). V was pared by 7 bases and J by 5 bases, with 20 bases between. CDR3 length: 15 residues. The V gene's germline CDR1 is SGHDN and CDR2 FVKESK. The CDR3 region is CASTKTRGEGTEAFF. CDR3 coding DNA: TGTGCCAGCACCAAAACCAGGGGAGAGGGGACTGAAGCTTTCTTT. Variable domain in full (rest from reference TRBV14 and TRBJ1-1): EAGVTQFPSHSVIEKGQTVTLRCDPISGHDNLYWYRRVMGKEIKFLLHFVKESKQDESGMPNNRFLAERTGGTYSTLKVQPAELEDSGVYFCASTKTRGEGTEAFFGQGTRLTVV.

The chain is built from TRBV21-1 and TRBJ2-1; TRBD2 reflects the table's D call only, with no check against the DNA. TRBV21-1 is a listed pseudogene. The CDR3 is 17 amino acids. The CDR3 here is CATAETSGTSSYNEQFF. CDR3 in DNA: TGTGCCACCGCAGAGACTAGCGGGACGAGCTCCTACAATGAGCAGTTCTTC.

About this clone itself: The junction departs from germline at one end; a sequencing error may be responsible. V gene TRBV7-9 combines with J gene TRBJ2-7, with 7 bases that match TRBD2. CDR1 and CDR2 (germline): SEHNR, FQNEAQ (reference sequence). The CDR3 totals 15 residues. The DNA for the CDR3 is TGTGCCAGCAGCTTAGCGGGAGGGCCCTCCGACGAGCAGTACTTC. It yields the protein CASSLAGGPSDEQYF.

The chain employs TRBV2 and TRBJ2-1; TRBD1 aligns across 7 bases. The germline gives CDR1 SNHLY, CDR2 FYNNEI. With V trimmed by 2 bases and J by 1 base, 2 bases remained unmatched. The length of the CDR3 is 15 residues. CDR3 coding DNA: TGTGCCAGCAGTGAATCCAGGGGGTCCTACAATGAGCAGTTCTTC. Protein: CASSESRGSYNEQFF.

V gene TRBV6-2 or TRBV6-3 combines with J gene TRBJ1-5; TRBD1 aligns across 7 bases. Trimming took 6 bases from V and 2 from J; bases not matched to a gene: 7. CDR1 is MNHEY, CDR2 SVGEGT, per germline. The CDR3 has 15 residues. The CDR3 nucleotides read TGTGCCAGCAGCCCCAGGGGGTCCGGCAATCAGCCCCAGCATTTT. It codes for CASSPRGSGNQPQHF.

This clone has just one count. CDR3 sequence: CASSEGPQSYNEQFF. The CDR3 nucleotides read TGTGCCAGCAGTGAGGGGCCGCAATCCTACAATGAGCAGTTCTTC. The chain uses TRBV6-4 and TRBJ2-1; tentatively, D is TRBD1 (5 bases). V was clipped by 3 bases and J by 1 base, with 10 bases between them. The CDR3 is 15 residues long. CDR1 is MRHNA, CDR2 SNTAGT, per germline.

The chain couples TRBV25-1 to TRBJ2-5; 8 nucleotides match TRBD1. The CDR3 loop spans 15 amino acids. V lost 3 bases, J lost 5 bases, and 8 bases stayed unmatched. CDR1 is MGHDK, CDR2 SYGVNS, per germline. The CDR3 is CASSDLQGAGETQYF. The CDR3 DNA follows: TGTGCCAGCAGTGACCTGCAGGGGGCTGGGGAGACCCAGTACTTC. The entire variable domain, with the rest obtained from reference TRBV25-1 and TRBJ2-5, is as follows: EADIYQTPRYLVIGTGKKITLECSQTMGHDKMYWYQQDPGMELHLIHYSYGVNSTEKGDLSSESTVSRIRTEHFPLTLESARPSHTSQYLCASSDLQGAGETQYFGPGTRLLVL.

Comment on this clone: The junction does not match germline at one end; this may be a read error. The genes are TRBV2 and TRBJ1-1, with D perhaps matching TRBD1 (6 bases). CDR1 SNHLY and CDR2 FYNNEI come from the germline V gene. CDR3 length: 13 amino acids. Here the CDR3 DNA reads TGTGCCAGCCGGCGGGGGCCGAACGCTGAAGCTTTCTTT. It yields the protein CASRRGPNAEAFF. The full variable domain, completed using reference TRBV2 and TRBJ1-1, is EPEVTQTPSHQVTQMGQEVILRCVPISNHLYFYWYRQILGQKVEFLVSFYNNEISEKSEIFDDQFSVERPDGSNFTLKIRSTKLEDSAMYFCASRRGPNAEAFFGQGTRLTVV.

The CDR3 DNA reads as TGTGCCAGCACCTGGGGGGTGGGGAACATTCAGTACTTC. Encoded protein: CASTWGVGNIQYF. This chain links TRBV12-3 or TRBV12-4 with TRBJ2-4; the D gene is possibly TRBD2 (6 bases). Trimming pared 7 bases from V and 7 bases from J, leaving 14 bases between. This CDR3 has 13 residues.

The rearrangement links TRBV19 to TRBJ1-1, with TRBD1 identical over 7 bases. The CDR3 extends over 13 amino acids. Germline trimming cut 6 bases from V and 7 bases from J; bases unmatched to any gene: 8. Germline V gene lookup returns CDR1 LNHDA and CDR2 SQIVND (reference sequence). CDR3 nucleotides: TGTGCCAGTAGCTCCACAGGGGCCTATGAAGCTTTCTTT. Its protein product is CASSSTGAYEAFF.

This clone was counted only a few times. The V call is TRBV6-5, the J call TRBJ2-7, with D perhaps TRBD1 (9 bases). The CDR3 spans 15 residues. Trimming pared 6 bases from V and 3 bases from J, leaving 18 bases between. CDR1 MNHEY and CDR2 SVGAGI come from the germline V gene. The CDR3 nucleotides are TGTGCCAGCAGGCCGGACAGGGGACTAGTCTACGAGCAGTACTTC. This encodes CASRPDRGLVYEQYF.